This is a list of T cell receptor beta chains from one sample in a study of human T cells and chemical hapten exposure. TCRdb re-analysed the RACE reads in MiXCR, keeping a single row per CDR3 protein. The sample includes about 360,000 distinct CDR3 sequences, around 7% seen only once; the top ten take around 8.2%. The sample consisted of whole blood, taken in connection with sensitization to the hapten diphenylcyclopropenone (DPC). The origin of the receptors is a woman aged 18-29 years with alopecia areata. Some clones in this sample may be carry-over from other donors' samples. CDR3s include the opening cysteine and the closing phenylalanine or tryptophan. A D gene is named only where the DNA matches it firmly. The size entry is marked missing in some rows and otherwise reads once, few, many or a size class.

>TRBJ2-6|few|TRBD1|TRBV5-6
CASSFVDRGLGANVLTF
TGTGCCAGCAGCTTCGTGGACAGGGGGCTCGGGGCCAACGTCCTGACTTTC
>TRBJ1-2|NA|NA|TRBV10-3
CAAGDTANYGYTF
TGTGCCGCCGGGGACACAGCTAACTATGGCTACACCTTC
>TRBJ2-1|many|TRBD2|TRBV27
CASSWTSSVGEQFF
TGTGCCAGCAGTTGGACTAGTTCGGTCGGTGAGCAGTTCTTC
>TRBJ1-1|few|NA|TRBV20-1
CSARKGGREAFF
TGCAGTGCTAGAAAGGGCGGGAGGGAAGCTTTCTTT
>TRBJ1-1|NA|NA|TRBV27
CASSFQGFTEAFF
TGTGCCAGCAGTTTCCAAGGGTTCACTGAAGCTTTCTTT
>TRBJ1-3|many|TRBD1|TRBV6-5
CASSYSSSGGYTIYF
TGTGCCAGCAGTTACTCGTCGTCAGGGGGATACACCATATATTTT
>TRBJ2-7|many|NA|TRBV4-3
CASSQEGRVYEQYF
TGCGCCAGCAGCCAAGAGGGTAGAGTCTACGAGCAGTACTTC
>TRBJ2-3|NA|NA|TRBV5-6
CASSQKGRTQYF
TGTGCCAGCAGCCAGAAGGGACGGACGCAGTATTTT
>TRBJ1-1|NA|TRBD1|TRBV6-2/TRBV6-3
CASSYNPGQGRNTEAFF
TGTGCCAGCAGTTACAATCCCGGACAGGGGCGGAACACTGAAGCTTTCTTT
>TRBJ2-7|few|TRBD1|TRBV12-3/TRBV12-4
CASSLTGRPYEQYF
TGTGCCAGCAGTTTGACAGGGCGCCCCTACGAGCAGTACTTC
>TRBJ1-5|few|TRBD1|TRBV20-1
CSARSDRGRQPQHF
TGCAGTGCCCGATCGGACAGGGGAAGGCAGCCCCAGCATTTT
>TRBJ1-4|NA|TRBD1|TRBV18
CASSLPGQGMSEKLFF
TGTGCCAGCTCACTGCCGGGACAGGGAATGTCTGAAAAACTGTTTTTT
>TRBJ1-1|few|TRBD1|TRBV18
CASSPLDRDTEAFF
TGTGCCAGCTCACCACTCGACAGGGACACTGAAGCTTTCTTT
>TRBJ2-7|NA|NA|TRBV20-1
CSARGAQGRYEQYF
TGCAGTGCTAGAGGAGCACAGGGGAGGTACGAGCAGTACTTC
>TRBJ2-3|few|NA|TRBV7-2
CASSLARSGVSYTDTQYF
TGTGCCAGCAGCTTAGCGCGGTCGGGGGTTTCTTACACAGATACGCAGTATTTT
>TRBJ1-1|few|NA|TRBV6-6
CASRRAPEAFF
TGTGCCAGCAGGAGGGCCCCTGAAGCTTTCTTT
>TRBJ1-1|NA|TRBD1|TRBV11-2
CASSPKNQGARAFF
TGTGCCAGCAGCCCAAAAAATCAGGGGGCGCGGGCTTTCTTT
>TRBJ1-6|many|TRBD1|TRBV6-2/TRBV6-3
CASSLRQGGSPLHF
TGTGCCAGCAGTCTCCGACAGGGAGGATCACCCCTCCACTTT
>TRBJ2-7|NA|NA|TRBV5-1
CASSSTGDSSYEQYF
TGCGCCAGCAGTTCTACAGGAGATTCCTCCTACGAGCAGTACTTC
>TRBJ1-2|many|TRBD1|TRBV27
CASSAGTGGSIYGYTF
TGTGCCAGCAGTGCCGGGACAGGGGGTTCCATCTATGGCTACACCTTC
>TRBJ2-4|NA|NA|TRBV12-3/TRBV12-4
CASSRAQGDIQYF
TGTGCCAGCAGCCGGGCCCAGGGAGACATTCAGTACTTC
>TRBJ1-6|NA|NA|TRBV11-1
CASSLRAAGANSPLHF
TGTGCCAGCAGCTTAAGAGCGGCAGGGGCAAATTCACCCCTCCACTTT
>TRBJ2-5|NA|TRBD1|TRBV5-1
CASSFRQGVETQYF
TGCGCCAGCAGCTTCAGACAGGGGGTAGAGACCCAGTACTTC
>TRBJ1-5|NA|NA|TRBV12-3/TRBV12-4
CASSPQGGSNQPQHF
TGTGCCAGCAGTCCTCAGGGAGGTAGCAATCAGCCCCAGCATTTT
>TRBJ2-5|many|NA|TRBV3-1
CASSLKSTETQYF
TGTGCCAGCAGCTTGAAGTCTACAGAGACCCAGTACTTC
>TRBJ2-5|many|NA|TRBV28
CASIETGGQKTQYF
TGTGCCAGCATTGAGACAGGAGGACAGAAGACCCAGTACTTC
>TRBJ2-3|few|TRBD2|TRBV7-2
CASSLQPPGLASQPTQDTQYF
TGTGCCAGCAGCTTACAACCTCCGGGACTAGCCAGCCAACCTACCCAAGATACGCAGTATTTT
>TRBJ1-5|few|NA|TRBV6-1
CASRGQFAGNQPQHF
TGTGCCAGCAGGGGCCAATTTGCGGGCAATCAGCCCCAGCATTTT
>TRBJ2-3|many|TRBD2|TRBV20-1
CSARDSPLTSGGPEDTQYF
TGCAGTGCTAGAGATTCCCCTTTAACTAGCGGGGGGCCGGAAGATACGCAGTATTTT
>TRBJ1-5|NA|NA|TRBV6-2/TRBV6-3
CASRLSGAQPQHF
TGTGCCAGCAGGCTTTCAGGGGCTCAGCCCCAGCATTTT
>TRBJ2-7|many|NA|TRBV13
CASSLGVEQYF
TGTGCCAGCAGCTTGGGGGTCGAGCAGTACTTC
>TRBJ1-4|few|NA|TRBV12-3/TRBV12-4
CASSLQSATNEKLFF
TGTGCCAGCAGTTTACAAAGCGCAACTAATGAAAAACTGTTTTTT
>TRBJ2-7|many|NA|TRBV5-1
CASSTSTGYEQYF
TGCGCCAGCAGCACTAGTACGGGCTACGAGCAGTACTTC
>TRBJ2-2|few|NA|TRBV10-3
CAISEVNRDTGELFF
TGTGCCATCAGTGAGGTCAACAGGGACACCGGGGAGCTGTTTTTT
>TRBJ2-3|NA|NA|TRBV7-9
CASSLGGAAFSTDTQYF
TGTGCCAGCAGCTTGGGTGGAGCGGCCTTTAGCACAGATACGCAGTATTTT